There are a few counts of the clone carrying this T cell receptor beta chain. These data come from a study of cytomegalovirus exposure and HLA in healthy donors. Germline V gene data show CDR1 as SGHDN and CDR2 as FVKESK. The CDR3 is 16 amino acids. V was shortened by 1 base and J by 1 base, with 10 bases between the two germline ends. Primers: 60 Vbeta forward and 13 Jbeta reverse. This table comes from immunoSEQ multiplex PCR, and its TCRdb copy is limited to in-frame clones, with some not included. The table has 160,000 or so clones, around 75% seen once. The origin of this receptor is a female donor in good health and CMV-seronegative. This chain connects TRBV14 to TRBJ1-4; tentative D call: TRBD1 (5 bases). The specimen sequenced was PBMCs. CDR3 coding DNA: TGTGCCAGCAGCCAAGGACAGAGTCTAACTAATGAAAAACTGTTTTTT. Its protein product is CASSQGQSLTNEKLFF.